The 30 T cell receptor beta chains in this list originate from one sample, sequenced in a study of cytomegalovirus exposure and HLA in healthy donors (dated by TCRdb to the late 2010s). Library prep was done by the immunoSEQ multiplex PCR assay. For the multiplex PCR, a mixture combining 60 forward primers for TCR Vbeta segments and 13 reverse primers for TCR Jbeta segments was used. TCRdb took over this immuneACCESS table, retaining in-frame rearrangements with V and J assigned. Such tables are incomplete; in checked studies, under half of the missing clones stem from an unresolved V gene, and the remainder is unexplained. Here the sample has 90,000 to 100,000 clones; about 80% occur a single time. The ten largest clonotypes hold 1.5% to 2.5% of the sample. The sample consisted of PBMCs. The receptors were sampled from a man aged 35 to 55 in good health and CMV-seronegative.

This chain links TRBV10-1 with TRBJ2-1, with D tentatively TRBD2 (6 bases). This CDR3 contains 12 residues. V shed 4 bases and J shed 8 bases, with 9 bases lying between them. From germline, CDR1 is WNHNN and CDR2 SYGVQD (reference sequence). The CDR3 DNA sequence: TGCGCCAGCAGTGGTATAGCGGATGAGCAGTTCTTC. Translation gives CASSGIADEQFF.

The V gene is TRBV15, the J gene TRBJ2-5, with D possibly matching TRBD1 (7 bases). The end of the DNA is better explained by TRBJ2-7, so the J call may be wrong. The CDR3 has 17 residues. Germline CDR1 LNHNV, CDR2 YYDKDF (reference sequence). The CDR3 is CATSRDGGGRSSYEQYF. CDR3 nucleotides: TGTGCCACCAGCAGAGATGGAGGGGGCCGTAGCTCCTACGAGCAGTACTTC.

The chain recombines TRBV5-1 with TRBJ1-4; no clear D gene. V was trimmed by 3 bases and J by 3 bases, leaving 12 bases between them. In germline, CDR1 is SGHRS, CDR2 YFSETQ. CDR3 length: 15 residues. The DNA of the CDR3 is TGCGCCAGCAGCTCTAGACCCGACTCTAATGAAAAACTGTTTTTT. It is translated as CASSSRPDSNEKLFF.

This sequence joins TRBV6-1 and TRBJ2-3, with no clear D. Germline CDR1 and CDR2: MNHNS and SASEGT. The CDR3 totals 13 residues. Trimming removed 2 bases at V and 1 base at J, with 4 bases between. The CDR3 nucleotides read TGTGCCAGCAGTGAACCCGGCACAGATACGCAGTATTTT. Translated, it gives CASSEPGTDTQYF.

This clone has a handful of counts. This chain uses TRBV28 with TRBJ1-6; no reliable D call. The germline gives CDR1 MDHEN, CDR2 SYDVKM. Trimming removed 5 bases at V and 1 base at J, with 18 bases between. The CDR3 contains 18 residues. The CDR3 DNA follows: TGTGCCAGCAGTCCGTCTATTGGACTGGGGTCCTATAATTCACCCCTCCACTTT. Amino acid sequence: CASSPSIGLGSYNSPLHF. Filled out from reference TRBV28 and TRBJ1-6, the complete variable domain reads DVKVTQSSRYLVKRTGEKVFLECVQDMDHENMFWYRQDPGLGLRLIYFSYDVKMKEKGDIPEGYSVSREKKERFSLILESASTNQTSMYLCASSPSIGLGSYNSPLHFGNGTRLTVT.

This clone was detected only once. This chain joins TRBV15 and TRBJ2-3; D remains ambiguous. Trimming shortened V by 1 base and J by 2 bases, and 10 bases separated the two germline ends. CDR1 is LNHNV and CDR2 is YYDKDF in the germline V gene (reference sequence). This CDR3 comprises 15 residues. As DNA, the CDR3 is TGTGCCACCAGCAGAGTAACCGGTGACACAGATACGCAGTATTTT. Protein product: CATSRVTGDTDTQYF.

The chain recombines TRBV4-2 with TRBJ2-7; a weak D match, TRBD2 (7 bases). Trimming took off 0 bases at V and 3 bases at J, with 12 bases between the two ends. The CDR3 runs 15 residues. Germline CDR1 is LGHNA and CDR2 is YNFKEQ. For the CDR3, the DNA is TGTGCCAGCAGCCAAGAAGGGGGGGGCCTCTACGAGCAGTACTTC. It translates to CASSQEGGGLYEQYF.

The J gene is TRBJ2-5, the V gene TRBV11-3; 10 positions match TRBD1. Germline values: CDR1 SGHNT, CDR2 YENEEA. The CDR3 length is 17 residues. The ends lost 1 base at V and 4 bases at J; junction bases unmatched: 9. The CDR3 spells CASSLGDSGQGGETQYF. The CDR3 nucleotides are TGTGCCAGCAGCTTAGGGGATTCTGGACAGGGGGGAGAGACCCAGTACTTC.

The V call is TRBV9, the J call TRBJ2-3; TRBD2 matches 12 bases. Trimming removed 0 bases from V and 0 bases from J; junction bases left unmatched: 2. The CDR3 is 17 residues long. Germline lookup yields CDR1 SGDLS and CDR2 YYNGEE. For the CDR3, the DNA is TGTGCCAGCAGCGTAGTACTAGCGGGAGGAAGCACAGATACGCAGTATTTT. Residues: CASSVVLAGGSTDTQYF. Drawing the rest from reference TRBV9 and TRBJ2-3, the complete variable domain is DSGVTQTPKHLITATGQRVTLRCSPRSGDLSVYWYQQSLDQGLQFLIQYYNGEERAKGNILERFSAQQFPDLHSELNLSSLELGDSALYFCASSVVLAGGSTDTQYFGPGTRLTVL.

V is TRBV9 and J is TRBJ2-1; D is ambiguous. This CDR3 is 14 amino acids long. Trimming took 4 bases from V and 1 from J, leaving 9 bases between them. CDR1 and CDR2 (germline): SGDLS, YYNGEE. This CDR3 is CASSLRPSYNEQFF. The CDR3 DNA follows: TGTGCCAGCAGCCTGAGGCCTTCCTACAATGAGCAGTTCTTC.

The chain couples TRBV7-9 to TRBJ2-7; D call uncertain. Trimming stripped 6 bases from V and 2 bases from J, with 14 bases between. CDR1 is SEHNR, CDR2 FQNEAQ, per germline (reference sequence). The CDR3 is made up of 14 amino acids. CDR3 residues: CASSSKRGTYEQYF. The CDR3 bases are TGTGCCAGCAGTTCCAAACGTGGCACCTACGAGCAGTACTTC. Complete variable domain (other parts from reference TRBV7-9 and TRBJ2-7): DTGVSQNPRHKITKRGQNVTFRCDPISEHNRLYWYRQTLGQGPEFLTYFQNEAQLEKSRLLSDRFSAERPKGSFSTLEIQRTEQGDSAMYLCASSSKRGTYEQYFGPGTRLTVT.

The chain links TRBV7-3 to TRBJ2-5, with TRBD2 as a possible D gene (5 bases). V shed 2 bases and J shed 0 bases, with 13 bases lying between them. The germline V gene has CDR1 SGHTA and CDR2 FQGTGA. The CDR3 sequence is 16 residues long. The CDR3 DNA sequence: TGTGCCAGCAGCTTAGGACTCAGTCGGTACCAAGAGACCCAGTACTTC. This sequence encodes CASSLGLSRYQETQYF.

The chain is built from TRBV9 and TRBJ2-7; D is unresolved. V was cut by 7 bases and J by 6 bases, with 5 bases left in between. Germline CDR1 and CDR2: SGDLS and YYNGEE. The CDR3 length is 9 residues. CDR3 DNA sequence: TGTGCCAGCCCCGGCGAGCAGTACTTC. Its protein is CASPGEQYF.

CDR3 bases: TGTGCCAGCAGAAGGGGGGGGGTCTATAACGAGCAGTACTTC. As protein: CASRRGGVYNEQYF. V gene TRBV27 combines with J gene TRBJ2-7; a weak D match, TRBD2 (7 bases). V lost 6 bases and J 5 bases, leaving 17 bases between the germline ends. The CDR3 sequence is 14 residues long. Germline V gene lookup returns CDR1 MNHEY and CDR2 SMNVEV (reference sequence).

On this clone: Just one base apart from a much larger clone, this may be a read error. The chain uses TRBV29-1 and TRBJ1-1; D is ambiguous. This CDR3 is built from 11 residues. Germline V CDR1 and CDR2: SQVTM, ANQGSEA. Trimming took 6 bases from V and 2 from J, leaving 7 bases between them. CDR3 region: CSVPLNTEAFF. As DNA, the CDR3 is TGCAGCGTACCGCTAAACACTGAAGCTTTCTTT.

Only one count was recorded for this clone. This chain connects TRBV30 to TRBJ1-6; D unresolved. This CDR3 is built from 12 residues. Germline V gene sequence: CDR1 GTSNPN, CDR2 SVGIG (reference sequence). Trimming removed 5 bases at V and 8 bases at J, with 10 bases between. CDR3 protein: CAWAGRDSPLHF. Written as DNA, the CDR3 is TGTGCCTGGGCGGGCCGGGATTCACCCCTCCACTTT.

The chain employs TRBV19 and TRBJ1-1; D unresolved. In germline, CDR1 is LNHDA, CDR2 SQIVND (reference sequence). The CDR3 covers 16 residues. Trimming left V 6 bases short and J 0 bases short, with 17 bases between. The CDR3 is CASRVYAQQVNTEAFF. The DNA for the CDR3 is TGTGCCAGTAGAGTATACGCCCAGCAGGTGAACACTGAAGCTTTCTTT.

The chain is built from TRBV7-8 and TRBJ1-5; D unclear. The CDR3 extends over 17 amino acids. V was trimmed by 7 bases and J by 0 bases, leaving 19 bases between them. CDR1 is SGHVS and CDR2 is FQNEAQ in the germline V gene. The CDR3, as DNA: TGTGCCAGCACCCAGATATGGGGAGGAAATAGCAATCAGCCCCAGCATTTT. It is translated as CASTQIWGGNSNQPQHF.

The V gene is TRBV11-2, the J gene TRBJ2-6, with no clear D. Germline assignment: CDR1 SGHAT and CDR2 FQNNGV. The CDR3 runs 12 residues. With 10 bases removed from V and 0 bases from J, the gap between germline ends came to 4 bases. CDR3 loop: CATNSGANVLTF. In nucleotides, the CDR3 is TGTGCCACCAACTCTGGGGCCAACGTCCTGACTTTC.

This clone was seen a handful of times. DNA of the CDR3: TGCGCCAGCAGCCTAAGCGGGAGCGCGAACACCGGGGAGCTGTTTTTT. It codes for CASSLSGSANTGELFF. This chain uses TRBV4-3 with TRBJ2-2, with 8 bases identical to TRBD2. V lost 4 bases, J lost 0 bases, and 4 bases stayed unmatched. From germline, CDR1 is LGHNA and CDR2 YSLEER. CDR3 length: 16 residues.

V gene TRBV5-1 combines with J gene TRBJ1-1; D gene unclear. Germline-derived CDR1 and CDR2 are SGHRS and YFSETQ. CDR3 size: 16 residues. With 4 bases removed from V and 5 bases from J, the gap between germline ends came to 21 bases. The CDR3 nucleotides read TGCGCCAGCAGCGCCTCGACTGTCTCGGGTCTTACTGAAGCTTTCTTT. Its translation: CASSASTVSGLTEAFF.

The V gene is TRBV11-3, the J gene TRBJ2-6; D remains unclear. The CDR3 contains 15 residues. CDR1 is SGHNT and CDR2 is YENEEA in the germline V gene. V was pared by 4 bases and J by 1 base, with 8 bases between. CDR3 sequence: CASSSTRSGANVLTF. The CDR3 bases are TGTGCCAGCAGCTCGACCAGGTCTGGGGCCAACGTCCTGACTTTC.

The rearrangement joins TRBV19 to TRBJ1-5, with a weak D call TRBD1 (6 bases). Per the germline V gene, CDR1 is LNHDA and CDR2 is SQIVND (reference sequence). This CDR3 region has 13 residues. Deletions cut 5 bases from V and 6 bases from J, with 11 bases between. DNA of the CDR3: TGTGCCAGTAGTGAACAGGGCGGTCAGCCCCAGCATTTT. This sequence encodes CASSEQGGQPQHF.

The CDR3 protein is CASSLGGNNEKLFF. The CDR3 region has the DNA TGTGCCAGCAGCTTAGGAGGGAATAATGAAAAACTGTTTTTT. The chain recombines TRBV7-2 with TRBJ1-4; D remains unclear. Germline V gives CDR1 SGHTA, CDR2 FQGNSA. The V gene lost 1 base and the J gene lost 4 bases, with 7 bases spanning the gap. There are 14 residues in the CDR3.

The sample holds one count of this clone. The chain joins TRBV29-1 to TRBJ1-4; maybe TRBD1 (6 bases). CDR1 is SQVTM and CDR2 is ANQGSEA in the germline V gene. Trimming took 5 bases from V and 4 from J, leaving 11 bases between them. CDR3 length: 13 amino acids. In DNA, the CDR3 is TGCAGCGTTACCGGACAGTTTAATGAAAAACTGTTTTTT. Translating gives CSVTGQFNEKLFF.

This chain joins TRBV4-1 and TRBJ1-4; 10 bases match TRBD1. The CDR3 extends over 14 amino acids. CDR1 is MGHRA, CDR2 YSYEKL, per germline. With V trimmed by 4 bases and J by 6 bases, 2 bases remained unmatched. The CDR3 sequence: CASSRTGGDEKLFF. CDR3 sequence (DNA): TGCGCCAGCAGCCGGACAGGGGGGGATGAAAAACTGTTTTTT.

The CDR3 is CASSFGTSGGKKTQYF. The CDR3 DNA reads TGTGCCAGCAGCTTTGGGACTAGCGGGGGGAAAAAGACCCAGTACTTC. V and J are TRBV7-2 and TRBJ2-5, with 15 bases fitting TRBD2. V trimming: 3 bases; J trimming: 6 bases; junction bases outside the gene matches: 5. Germline assignment: CDR1 SGHTA and CDR2 FQGNSA. This CDR3 comprises 16 residues. Full variable domain (missing parts from reference TRBV7-2 and TRBJ2-5): GAGVSQSPSNKVTEKGKDVELRCDPISGHTALYWYRQSLGQGLEFLIYFQGNSAPDKSGLPSDRFSAERTGGSVSTLTIQRTQQEDSAVYLCASSFGTSGGKKTQYFGPGTRLLVL.

The CDR3 protein is CASSPLQGLNEKLFF. The CDR3, as DNA: TGCGCCAGCAGCCCTCTGCAGGGCCTTAATGAAAAACTGTTTTTT. The genes are TRBV5-1 and TRBJ1-4, with TRBD1 as a possible D gene (5 bases). The ends were cut back, 4 bases at V and 4 bases at J, with 14 bases in the middle. The germline CDR1 and CDR2 sequences are SGHRS and YFSETQ. The length of the CDR3 is 15 residues.

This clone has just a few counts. The CDR3 sequence is CASSPRGPGETQYF. CDR3 in DNA: TGTGCCAGCAGTCCCAGGGGGCCTGGGGAGACCCAGTACTTC. V and J are TRBV6-6 and TRBJ2-5; 8 nucleotides match TRBD1. CDR3 length: 14 residues. Trimming cost V 5 bases and J 5 bases; bases outside gene matches: 7. Germline values: CDR1 MNHNY, CDR2 SVGAGI (reference sequence).

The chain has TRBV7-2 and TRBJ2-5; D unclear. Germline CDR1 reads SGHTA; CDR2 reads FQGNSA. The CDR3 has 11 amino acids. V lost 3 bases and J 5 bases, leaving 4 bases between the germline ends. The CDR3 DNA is TGTGCCAGCAGCTTTCGTGAGACCCAGTACTTC. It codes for CASSFRETQYF.